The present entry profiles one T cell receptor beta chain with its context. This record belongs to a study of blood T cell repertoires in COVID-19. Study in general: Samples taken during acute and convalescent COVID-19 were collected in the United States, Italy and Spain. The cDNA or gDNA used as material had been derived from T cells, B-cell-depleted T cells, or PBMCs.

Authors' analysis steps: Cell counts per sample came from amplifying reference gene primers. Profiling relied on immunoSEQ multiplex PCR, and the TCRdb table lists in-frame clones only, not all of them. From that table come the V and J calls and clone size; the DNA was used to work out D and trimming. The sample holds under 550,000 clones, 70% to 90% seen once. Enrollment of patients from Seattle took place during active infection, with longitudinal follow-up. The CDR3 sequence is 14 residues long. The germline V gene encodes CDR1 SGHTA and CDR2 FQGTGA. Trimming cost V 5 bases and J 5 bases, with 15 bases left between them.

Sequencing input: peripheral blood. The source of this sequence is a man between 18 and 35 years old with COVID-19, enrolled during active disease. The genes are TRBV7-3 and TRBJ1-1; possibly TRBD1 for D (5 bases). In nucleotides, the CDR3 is TGTGCCAGCAGCAAAAACGGGGGAGAGACTGAAGCTTTCTTT. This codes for CASSKNGGETEAFF.